This record covers a single TCR beta chain. In TCRdb, the reads were re-called with MiXCR into one record per CDR3 protein. The sample shows under 300,000 distinct CDR3 sequences, around 30% of them seen only once. Germline assignment: CDR1 SGDLS and CDR2 YYNGEE. The CDR3 covers 15 residues. V shed 4 bases and J 4 bases; nucleotides not matched to a gene: 5. The entry originates in a study of kidney transplant recipient with SARS-CoV-2 infection. This chain connects TRBV9 to TRBJ2-1, with 10 positions matching TRBD2. The sample consisted of a blood sample, taken at baseline and on roughly day 120 from a kidney transplant recipient. The receptor was isolated from a male patient younger than 45 who had COVID-19 and was a kidney transplant recipient. The T cells may partly be graft donor cells. The CDR3 DNA reads TGTGCCAGCAGCCCTAGCGGGAGTCTTTACAATGAGCAGTTCTTC. Protein product: CASSPSGSLYNEQFF.